The clone carrying this T cell receptor beta chain has at least ten counts. The CDR3 covers 14 residues. Germline loops: CDR1 DFQATT, CDR2 SNEGSKA (reference sequence). J was trimmed by 5 bases and V by 3 bases; bases with no gene match: 9. The record originates from a study of neurological immune-mediated disorders. TCRdb redid the calling of the 5' RACE reads with MiXCR, one entry per CDR3 protein. Of about 52,000 distinct CDR3 sequences listed, around 4% are singletons. The chain has TRBV20-1 and TRBJ1-2; 7 bases are shared with TRBD1. Sequenced material: PBMCs. The TCR was taken from a man aged 25-45 years with multiple sclerosis. The CDR3 loop reads CSASAGQAFYGYTF. As DNA, the CDR3 is TGCAGTGCTAGCGCCGGACAGGCATTTTATGGCTACACCTTC.